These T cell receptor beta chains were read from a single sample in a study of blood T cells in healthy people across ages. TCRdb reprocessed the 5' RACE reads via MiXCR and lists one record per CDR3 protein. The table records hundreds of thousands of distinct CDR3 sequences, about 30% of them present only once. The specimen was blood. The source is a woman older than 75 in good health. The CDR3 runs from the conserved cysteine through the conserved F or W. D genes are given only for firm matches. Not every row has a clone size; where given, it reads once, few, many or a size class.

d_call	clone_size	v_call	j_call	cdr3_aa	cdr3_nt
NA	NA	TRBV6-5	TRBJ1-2	CASSLNRVHGYTF	TGTGCCAGCAGCCTAAACAGGGTTCATGGCTACACCTTC
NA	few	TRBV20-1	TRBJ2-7	CSAPRTGITPYEQYF	TGCAGTGCACCCCGAACAGGGATAACCCCCTACGAGCAGTACTTC
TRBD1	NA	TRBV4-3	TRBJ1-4	CASSQESTGWGEKLFF	TGCGCCAGCAGCCAAGAATCGACAGGGTGGGGTGAAAAACTGTTTTTT
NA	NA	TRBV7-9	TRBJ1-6	CASSSTTDSPLHF	TGTGCCAGCAGCTCCACTACGGATTCACCCCTCCACTTT
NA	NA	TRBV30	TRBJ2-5	CACGQHEAQYF	TGTGCCTGTGGGCAACATGAGGCCCAGTACTTC
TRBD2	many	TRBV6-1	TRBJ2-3	CASSPRLAVTDTQYF	TGTGCCAGCTCCCCCCGGCTAGCGGTCACAGATACGCAGTATTTT
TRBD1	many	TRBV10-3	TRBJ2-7	CATQGNEQYF	TGTGCCACACAGGGGAACGAGCAGTACTTC
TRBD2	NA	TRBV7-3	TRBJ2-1	CASSLTSGRNNEQFF	TGTGCCAGCAGCTTAACGAGCGGGAGAAACAATGAGCAGTTCTTC
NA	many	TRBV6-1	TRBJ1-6	CASSAEPGRPNSPLHF	TGTGCCAGCAGTGCGGAACCGGGACGGCCTAATTCACCCCTCCACTTT
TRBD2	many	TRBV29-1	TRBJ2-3	CSIGLVGDTQYF	TGCAGCATCGGACTAGTCGGTGATACGCAGTATTTT
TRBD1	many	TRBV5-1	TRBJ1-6	CASSGTGVGSPLHF	TGCGCCAGCAGCGGAACAGGGGTTGGGTCACCCCTCCACTTT
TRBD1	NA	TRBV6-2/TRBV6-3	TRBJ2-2	CASSYLTGQPKTGELFF	TGTGCCAGCAGTTACTTGACGGGACAGCCAAAAACCGGGGAGCTGTTTTTT
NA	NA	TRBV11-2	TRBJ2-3	CASSSVRQGTDTQYF	TGTGCCAGCAGCTCCGTTCGGCAGGGCACAGATACGCAGTATTTT
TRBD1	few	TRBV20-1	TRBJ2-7	CSASRGQGRGEQYF	TGCAGTGCCAGCAGGGGACAGGGTCGAGGCGAGCAGTACTTC
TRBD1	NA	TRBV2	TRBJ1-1	CASIRTGVYTEAFF	TGTGCCAGCATTAGGACAGGGGTGTACACTGAAGCTTTCTTT
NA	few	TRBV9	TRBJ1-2	CASGVGDEGLGGYTF	TGTGCCAGCGGCGTAGGGGATGAAGGGCTAGGTGGCTACACCTTC
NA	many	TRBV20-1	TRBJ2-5	CSARDPVTTETQYF	TGCAGTGCTAGAGATCCCGTGACTACCGAGACCCAGTACTTC